This T cell receptor beta chain came from a study of OX40 agonist ivuxolimab in advanced cancers. The method was immunoSEQ multiplex PCR; TCRdb's version includes in-frame clones alone and lacks a portion of them. Counted here are 70,000 to 85,000 clones, approximately 83% occurring once; the ten biggest clones make up less than 2.5%. CDR3 length equals 16 residues. Germline assignment: CDR1 SGHKS and CDR2 YYEKEE (reference sequence). The V end lost 3 bases, the J end lost 1 base, and 17 bases lay between the germline ends. The TCR sequence derives from an adult with an advanced solid tumor such as melanoma, head and neck, liver or kidney cancer. This sample comprised CD4+ or CD8+ T cells sorted from blood, obtained in a trial of the OX40 agonist ivuxolimab. The rearrangement joins TRBV5-5 to TRBJ2-7; possible D gene TRBD2, 6 bases. This chain's CDR3 is CASSWGPGASSYEQYF. The CDR3 coding sequence is TGTGCCAGCAGCTGGGGTCCGGGAGCGAGTTCCTACGAGCAGTACTTC.